This entry is about one TCR beta chain. Its specificity is not known. Germline V lookup: CDR1 SGHRS, CDR2 YFSETQ. The CDR3 is 16 residues long. With V trimmed by 4 bases and J by 6 bases, 9 bases remained unmatched. The sample is drawn from a study of shared clonotypes between healthy human individuals. Assay used: immunoSEQ multiplex PCR; TCRdb lists only in-frame clones, some missing. The table lists 2 million to 2.5 million clones, nearly 97% of them singletons, with around 0.13% in the top ten. Study-wide points: It was observed that roughly 5.1% of naive CD4 clonotypes were shared across a handful of donors.

Sequenced: naive CD4+ T cells sorted from blood. Described subset: CD45RA+ positively selected. The receptor's source is a man younger than 30 in good health. The chain carries TRBV5-1 and TRBJ2-1; the match to TRBD2 covers 11 bases. CDR3 in DNA: TGCGCCAGCAGCACGGGACTAGCGGTTGGGGGCAATGAGCAGTTCTTC. This codes for CASSTGLAVGGNEQFF. Filled out from reference TRBV5-1 and TRBJ2-1, the complete variable domain reads KAGVTQTPRYLIKTRGQQVTLSCSPISGHRSVSWYQQTPGQGLQFLFEYFSETQRNKGNFPGRFSGRQFSNSRSEMNVSTLELGDSALYLCASSTGLAVGGNEQFFGPGTRLTVL.